The clone carrying this T cell receptor (beta chain) has a single count. The entry originates in a study of T cell changes during pregnancy in multiple sclerosis. Trimming took off 4 bases at V and 1 base at J, with 8 bases between the two ends. CDR3 size: 15 residues. Germline CDR1 MNHNS, CDR2 SASEGT. Only in-frame clones appear in the TCRdb table, and some are missing; sequencing was by immunoSEQ multiplex PCR. The repertoire holds approximately 59,000 clones, with about 94% as singletons. The input for sequencing was CD4+ T cells from peripheral blood mononuclear cells, taken before pregnancy. The gene calls are TRBV6-1 and TRBJ1-6, with D hard to call. This receptor was taken from a female donor with multiple sclerosis, enrolled in a pregnancy study. The CDR3 DNA reads TGTGCCAGCAGTGGATTTGAGTCCTATAATTCACCCCTCCACTTT. It encodes CASSGFESYNSPLHF.